The 11 T cell receptor beta chains given below trace back to one sample, sequenced in a study of T cell responses to AZD1222 COVID-19 vaccine. Produced via immunoSEQ multiplex PCR; TCRdb's table is partial and in-frame only. The data hold some 140,000 clones, with about 90% observed a single time. The specimen was peripheral blood, collected on day 0 of MenACWY control vaccination. The receptors here all came from an adult in good health.

V is TRBV5-4 and J is TRBJ2-1; the D call may be TRBD1 or TRBD2 (5 bases each). The CDR3 length is 16 residues. V lost 3 bases to trimming and J lost 1 base, with 14 bases between them. In germline, CDR1 is SGHNT, CDR2 YYREEE (reference sequence). For the CDR3, the DNA is TGTGCCAGCAGCTCCCGGGGCGATATTTCCTACAATGAGCAGTTCTTC. Amino acids: CASSSRGDISYNEQFF.

The V gene is TRBV3-1 (or the pseudogene TRBV3-2), the J gene TRBJ1-3; TRBD1 is a possible D gene (5 bases). Germline V lookup: CDR1 LGHDT, CDR2 YNNKEL (reference sequence). The CDR3 length is 14 residues. The germline V and J ends were trimmed by 6 bases and 0 bases, with 9 bases remaining between them. The CDR3 DNA reads TGTGCCAGCAGTTTTACAGGCTCTGGAAACACCATATATTTT. It translates to CASSFTGSGNTIYF.

V and J are TRBV24-1 and TRBJ1-1; no clear D gene. Germline V gene data show CDR1 as KGHDR and CDR2 as SFDVKD. CDR3 length: 14 amino acids. Trimming stripped 5 bases from V and 2 bases from J, with 11 bases between. CDR3 nucleotides: TGTGCCACCAGTGTCCAAGTTATTAACACTGAAGCTTTCTTT. Translating gives CATSVQVINTEAFF.

As to this clone: The sample carries other DNA sequences with the same CDR3. The CDR3 DNA is TGTGCCAGCAGTTCGGGGACAGATAATTCACCCCTCCACTTT. The encoded protein is CASSSGTDNSPLHF. The rearrangement joins TRBV6-5 to TRBJ1-6; 7 nucleotides match TRBD1. This CDR3 comprises 14 residues. Losses at the gene ends were 4 bases for V and 5 bases for J; bases not matched to a gene: 2. Germline V gene data show CDR1 as MNHEY and CDR2 as SVGAGI.

The chain carries TRBV6-5 and TRBJ2-7; D gene uncertain. The CDR3 runs to 14 residues. Germline CDR1 is MNHEY and CDR2 is SVGAGI. CDR3 sequence (DNA): TGTGCGACTTCTGGGCCTCCTATATCCTACGAGCAGTACGTC. Encoded protein: CATSGPPISYEQYV.

This sequence joins TRBV10-1 and TRBJ2-7, with TRBD1 identical over 8 bases. This CDR3 spans 16 amino acids. The germline V gene encodes CDR1 WNHNN and CDR2 SYGVQD (reference sequence). The CDR3 here is CASSGAGTGTSHEQYV. The CDR3 DNA follows: TGCGCCAGCAGTGGGGCCGGGACAGGTACCTCCCACGAGCAGTACGTC.

The chain employs TRBV28 and TRBJ1-5; D remains unclear. Germline assignment: CDR1 MDHEN and CDR2 SYDVKM. The germline V and J ends were trimmed by 1 base and 6 bases, with 13 bases remaining between them. The CDR3 loop spans 15 amino acids. CDR3 bases: TGTGCCAGCAGTTTATCCGGACCAGTCGGTCAGCCCCAGCATTTT. Translated: CASSLSGPVGQPQHF.

J is TRBJ2-5 and V is TRBV5-4; no clear D. The CDR3 is 14 residues long. Per germline, CDR1 SGHNT and CDR2 YYREEE (reference sequence). V lost 0 bases to trimming and J lost 3 bases, with 9 bases between them. In DNA form, the CDR3 reads TGTGCCAGCAGCTTGGTCTCGGTGGAAGAGACCCAGTACTTC. Protein: CASSLVSVEETQYF.

The genes are TRBV5-3 and TRBJ2-7; no firm D call. TRBV5-3 is treated as an ORF (open reading frame) with a function not yet certain. The CDR3 length is 12 residues. Trimming pared 0 bases from V and 10 bases from J, leaving 11 bases between. CDR3 sequence reads: CARSLGTLLQYF. DNA of the CDR3: TGTGCCAGAAGCTTGGGTACCTTGCTCCAGTACTTC.

This clone was recorded once. The chain is built from TRBV5-4 and TRBJ2-7, with no clear D. Trimming shortened V by 4 bases and J by 1 base, and 15 bases separated the two germline ends. The CDR3 totals 15 residues. Per the germline V gene, CDR1 is SGHNT and CDR2 is YYREEE (reference sequence). In DNA, the CDR3 is TGTGCCAGCAGCCCATCAAAGCAGGCTTCCTACGAGCAGTACTTC. Its translation: CASSPSKQASYEQYF.

This chain connects TRBV4-1 to TRBJ1-2; 8 nucleotides match TRBD1. Germline V gene data show CDR1 as MGHRA and CDR2 as YSYEKL. The CDR3 is made up of 16 amino acids. The J segment lost 7 bases and the V segment lost 2 bases, leaving 12 bases of the junction unmatched. CDR3 coding DNA: TGCGCCAGCAGCCAACCCGGACAGGGCAGGGTCGGTGGCTACACCTTC. This gives the protein CASSQPGQGRVGGYTF.